This is a list of T cell receptor beta chains from one sample in a study of blood T cells in healthy people across ages. TCRdb reanalysed the 5' RACE reads using MiXCR and keeps one entry per CDR3 protein. The table has approximately 880,000 distinct CDR3 sequences, under 50% seen once. Sequencing was performed on blood. Source of these receptors: a man younger than 45 in good health. Each CDR3 is given with its conserved first and last residue. Each record gives: J gene, V gene, clone size, CDR3 length, D gene, CDR3 DNA, CDR3 protein. A D gene is named only where the DNA matches it firmly. Only some rows state a clone size, as once, few, many or a class for expanded clones.

J gene: TRBJ1-2
V gene: TRBV20-1
clone size: -
CDR3 length: 17
D gene: -
CDR3 DNA: TGCAGTGCCGTCCCATTCGGACAGTCCCAAATGTTCTATGGCTACACCTTC
CDR3 protein: CSAVPFGQSQMFYGYTF

J gene: TRBJ2-5
V gene: TRBV6-5
clone size: -
CDR3 length: 14
D gene: -
CDR3 DNA: TGTGCCAGCAGTTACTTTGAAGAAAGCAATGAGCAGTACTTC
CDR3 protein: CASSYFEESNEQYF

J gene: TRBJ1-2
V gene: TRBV7-2
clone size: -
CDR3 length: 15
D gene: -
CDR3 DNA: TGTGCCAGCAGCTCACCCGGACAGCCGAACTATGGCTACACCTTC
CDR3 protein: CASSSPGQPNYGYTF

J gene: TRBJ1-1
V gene: TRBV7-9
clone size: -
CDR3 length: 14
D gene: TRBD1
CDR3 DNA: TGTGCCAGCAGCTCAACAGGGGTCCCCCCTGAAGCTTTCTTT
CDR3 protein: CASSSTGVPPEAFF

J gene: TRBJ2-5
V gene: TRBV6-6
clone size: once
CDR3 length: 14
D gene: TRBD2
CDR3 DNA: TGTGCCAGCGGTTTAGGACTAGCGAAAGAGACCCAGTACTTC
CDR3 protein: CASGLGLAKETQYF

J gene: TRBJ1-6
V gene: TRBV6-1
clone size: -
CDR3 length: 14
D gene: -
CDR3 DNA: TGTGCCAGCGTCCGGGACATAGAAATTTCACCCCTCCACTTT
CDR3 protein: CASVRDIEISPLHF

J gene: TRBJ2-5
V gene: TRBV10-3
clone size: few
CDR3 length: 16
D gene: TRBD1
CDR3 DNA: TGTGCCATCAGTGAGTTTATCGGGACAGAGGAAGAGACCCAGTACTTC
CDR3 protein: CAISEFIGTEEETQYF

J gene: TRBJ2-1
V gene: TRBV4-2
clone size: -
CDR3 length: 19
D gene: -
CDR3 DNA: TGTGCCAGCAGCCGCCAGCCTGTCGGTCGAGGGGCCAGTTACAATGAGCAGTTCTTC
CDR3 protein: CASSRQPVGRGASYNEQFF

J gene: TRBJ2-5
V gene: TRBV7-9
clone size: -
CDR3 length: 14
D gene: TRBD1
CDR3 DNA: TGTGCCAGCAGCCTGGGACAGTACCAAGGGACCCAGTACTTC
CDR3 protein: CASSLGQYQGTQYF

J gene: TRBJ2-7
V gene: TRBV18
clone size: -
CDR3 length: 13
D gene: -
CDR3 DNA: TGTGCCAGCTCACCAAGAAGGGACGACGAGCAGTACTTC
CDR3 protein: CASSPRRDDEQYF

J gene: TRBJ1-2
V gene: TRBV7-8
clone size: -
CDR3 length: 17
D gene: -
CDR3 DNA: TGTGCCAGCAGCTTAGGGGTTTTACAGCTGACCCCCTATGGCTACACCTTC
CDR3 protein: CASSLGVLQLTPYGYTF

J gene: TRBJ1-2
V gene: TRBV6-2/TRBV6-3
clone size: -
CDR3 length: 12
D gene: -
CDR3 DNA: TGTGCCAGCAGTGACTCCTCCGGGGGCTACACCTTC
CDR3 protein: CASSDSSGGYTF

J gene: TRBJ2-3
V gene: TRBV27
clone size: many
CDR3 length: 14
D gene: -
CDR3 DNA: TGTGCCAGCAGTTTATCCTACGACGGTTATACGCAGTATTTT
CDR3 protein: CASSLSYDGYTQYF

J gene: TRBJ2-5
V gene: TRBV6-2/TRBV6-3
clone size: many
CDR3 length: 13
D gene: -
CDR3 DNA: TGTGCCAGCAGAACCTGGGTCCAAGAGACCCAGTACTTC
CDR3 protein: CASRTWVQETQYF

J gene: TRBJ2-1
V gene: TRBV5-1
clone size: many
CDR3 length: 14
D gene: TRBD2
CDR3 DNA: TGCGCCAGCAGCGAGGGACTACCCCACAATGAGCAGTTCTTC
CDR3 protein: CASSEGLPHNEQFF

J gene: TRBJ2-3
V gene: TRBV5-1
clone size: few
CDR3 length: 15
D gene: -
CDR3 DNA: TGCGCCAGCAGCTTGGACCCGACTAGCACAGATACGCAGTATTTT
CDR3 protein: CASSLDPTSTDTQYF

J gene: TRBJ2-5
V gene: TRBV20-1
clone size: -
CDR3 length: 14
D gene: TRBD2
CDR3 DNA: TGCAGTGCTGGAGCTAGCGGGGGGGTAGAGACCCAGTACTTC
CDR3 protein: CSAGASGGVETQYF

J gene: TRBJ2-2
V gene: TRBV6-1
clone size: few
CDR3 length: 15
D gene: -
CDR3 DNA: TGTGCCGGGGACGGGGCAGGGTCGGAAACCGGGGAGCTGTTTTTT
CDR3 protein: CAGDGAGSETGELFF

J gene: TRBJ1-2
V gene: TRBV20-1
clone size: -
CDR3 length: 14
D gene: TRBD1
CDR3 DNA: TGCAGTGCTCGACAGGGAGAGCTAGGCTATGGCTACACCTTC
CDR3 protein: CSARQGELGYGYTF

J gene: TRBJ1-2
V gene: TRBV12-3/TRBV12-4
clone size: once
CDR3 length: 16
D gene: TRBD1
CDR3 DNA: TGTGCCAGCAGTTTCGCGACAGGGGGCGTTCTTGGTGGCTACACCTTC
CDR3 protein: CASSFATGGVLGGYTF

J gene: TRBJ2-1
V gene: TRBV5-6
clone size: -
CDR3 length: 16
D gene: -
CDR3 DNA: TGTGCCAGCAGCTTGTCCGGGCGAAACTTATACAATGAGCAGTTCTTC
CDR3 protein: CASSLSGRNLYNEQFF

J gene: TRBJ1-2
V gene: TRBV12-3/TRBV12-4
clone size: -
CDR3 length: 14
D gene: TRBD1
CDR3 DNA: TGTGCCAGCAGTTTGCGTCAGGGGGTCTATGGCTACACCTTC
CDR3 protein: CASSLRQGVYGYTF

J gene: TRBJ1-4
V gene: TRBV6-6
clone size: -
CDR3 length: 17
D gene: TRBD1
CDR3 DNA: TGTGCCAGCAGACCGGGACAGGGGGCGGGTGGTAGTGAAAAACTGTTTTTT
CDR3 protein: CASRPGQGAGGSEKLFF

J gene: TRBJ2-2
V gene: TRBV7-6
clone size: -
CDR3 length: 12
D gene: -
CDR3 DNA: TGTGCCAGCAGCTTTGCTACCGGGGAGCTGTTTTTT
CDR3 protein: CASSFATGELFF

J gene: TRBJ1-6
V gene: TRBV4-1
clone size: -
CDR3 length: 15
D gene: TRBD1
CDR3 DNA: TGCGCCAGCAGCATTGGGACAGGGAAAAATTCACCCCTCCACTTT
CDR3 protein: CASSIGTGKNSPLHF

J gene: TRBJ1-3
V gene: TRBV7-9
clone size: few
CDR3 length: 15
D gene: -
CDR3 DNA: TGTGCCAGCAGCCCCGGGGCCTCCTCTGGAAACACCATATATTTT
CDR3 protein: CASSPGASSGNTIYF

J gene: TRBJ2-1
V gene: TRBV6-2/TRBV6-3
clone size: -
CDR3 length: 12
D gene: -
CDR3 DNA: TGTGCCAGCAGTCTAGCCAGCCCTGAGCAGTTCTTC
CDR3 protein: CASSLASPEQFF

J gene: TRBJ2-5
V gene: TRBV6-1
clone size: -
CDR3 length: 12
D gene: -
CDR3 DNA: TGTGCCAGCAGTGAAGTTAGGGAGACCCAGTACTTC
CDR3 protein: CASSEVRETQYF

J gene: TRBJ2-4
V gene: TRBV29-1
clone size: -
CDR3 length: 14
D gene: TRBD2
CDR3 DNA: TGCAGCGCCGCGGGGGGCCTAGCCCCAAACATTCAGTACTTC
CDR3 protein: CSAAGGLAPNIQYF

J gene: TRBJ2-1
V gene: TRBV12-3/TRBV12-4
clone size: -
CDR3 length: 12
D gene: -
CDR3 DNA: TGTGCCAGCAGAGGCCCCCAGGTAGAGCAGTTCTTC
CDR3 protein: CASRGPQVEQFF

J gene: TRBJ2-7
V gene: TRBV28
clone size: -
CDR3 length: 15
D gene: TRBD1
CDR3 DNA: TGTGTCAGCAGGGAAGCCGGGACAGCTAACTACGAGCAGTACTTC
CDR3 protein: CVSREAGTANYEQYF

J gene: TRBJ1-2
V gene: TRBV12-3/TRBV12-4
clone size: -
CDR3 length: 15
D gene: -
CDR3 DNA: TGTGCCAGCAGGCACGACAGGCGGTCCGTCTATGGCTACACCTTC
CDR3 protein: CASRHDRRSVYGYTF

J gene: TRBJ2-2
V gene: TRBV7-2
clone size: -
CDR3 length: 14
D gene: -
CDR3 DNA: TGTGCCAGCAGCTTACTTTGGGGGGCCGGGGAGCTGTTTTTT
CDR3 protein: CASSLLWGAGELFF

J gene: TRBJ1-2
V gene: TRBV6-2/TRBV6-3
clone size: -
CDR3 length: 15
D gene: TRBD1
CDR3 DNA: TGTGCCAGCAGGAACTCCGGGACAGCAAACTATGGCTACACCTTC
CDR3 protein: CASRNSGTANYGYTF

J gene: TRBJ2-7
V gene: TRBV5-8
clone size: -
CDR3 length: 12
D gene: -
CDR3 DNA: TGTGCCAGCAGCCGGGGGCCGCACGAGCAGTACTTC
CDR3 protein: CASSRGPHEQYF

J gene: TRBJ2-7
V gene: TRBV3-1
clone size: -
CDR3 length: 11
D gene: -
CDR3 DNA: TGTGCCAGCAGCCAAGATGGGGGAAAGTACTTC
CDR3 protein: CASSQDGGKYF

J gene: TRBJ2-2
V gene: TRBV5-1
clone size: -
CDR3 length: 14
D gene: TRBD2
CDR3 DNA: TGCGCCAGCAGCATCCGGACTAGCGGCGGGGAGCTGTTTTTT
CDR3 protein: CASSIRTSGGELFF

J gene: TRBJ1-6
V gene: TRBV12-3/TRBV12-4
clone size: -
CDR3 length: 13
D gene: -
CDR3 DNA: TGTGCCAGCCTCGAGGACAGAAATTCACCCCTCCACTTT
CDR3 protein: CASLEDRNSPLHF

J gene: TRBJ1-4
V gene: TRBV4-1
clone size: -
CDR3 length: 14
D gene: -
CDR3 DNA: TGCGCCAGCAGCCCGGGGACTAGAGCGGAAAAACTGTTTTTT
CDR3 protein: CASSPGTRAEKLFF

J gene: TRBJ2-1
V gene: TRBV7-9
clone size: -
CDR3 length: 16
D gene: -
CDR3 DNA: TGTGCCAGCGCATGGGCCGCAAGCAGCTCCTACAATGAGCAGTTCTTC
CDR3 protein: CASAWAASSSYNEQFF

J gene: TRBJ2-1
V gene: TRBV7-2
clone size: -
CDR3 length: 15
D gene: -
CDR3 DNA: TGTGCCAGCACCTCTGAGGGGTTCTCCTACAATGAGCAGTTCTTC
CDR3 protein: CASTSEGFSYNEQFF

J gene: TRBJ2-1
V gene: TRBV12-3/TRBV12-4
clone size: few
CDR3 length: 16
D gene: TRBD1
CDR3 DNA: TGTGCCAGCAGTTTACCCGGGACAGGTCGGGCCAATGAGCAGTTCTTC
CDR3 protein: CASSLPGTGRANEQFF

J gene: TRBJ2-6
V gene: TRBV7-9
clone size: -
CDR3 length: 18
D gene: -
CDR3 DNA: TGTGCCAGCAGCTCAGAGGGGAGGCCACTCTCTGGGGCCAACGTCCTGACTTTC
CDR3 protein: CASSSEGRPLSGANVLTF

J gene: TRBJ1-1
V gene: TRBV28
clone size: -
CDR3 length: 11
D gene: -
CDR3 DNA: TGTGCCAGCAGTTCCCCCAGAAAAGCTTTCTTT
CDR3 protein: CASSSPRKAFF

J gene: TRBJ2-7
V gene: TRBV28
clone size: few
CDR3 length: 15
D gene: -
CDR3 DNA: TGTGCCAGCAGCCCACCCAACAGGAGAACCTACGAGCAGTACTTC
CDR3 protein: CASSPPNRRTYEQYF

J gene: TRBJ1-6
V gene: TRBV27
clone size: -
CDR3 length: 20
D gene: -
CDR3 DNA: TGTGCCAGCAGTTTATCGTATCGATTCTTGGGCTCCCGTGGTGGTTCACCCCTCCACTTT
CDR3 protein: CASSLSYRFLGSRGGSPLHF

J gene: TRBJ2-7
V gene: TRBV6-4
clone size: few
CDR3 length: 15
D gene: -
CDR3 DNA: TGTGCCAGCAACCATGAGACTATCAGCTCCTACGAGCAGTACTTC
CDR3 protein: CASNHETISSYEQYF

J gene: TRBJ2-2
V gene: TRBV12-3/TRBV12-4
clone size: -
CDR3 length: 16
D gene: TRBD2
CDR3 DNA: TGTGCCAGCAGTTCTCCGACTAGCGTCAGTCCCGGGGAGCTGTTTTTT
CDR3 protein: CASSSPTSVSPGELFF